The source of this T cell receptor beta chain is a study of control samples from healthy donors and cancer patients. Using immunoSEQ multiplex PCR, the repertoire was profiled, and TCRdb retains in-frame clones only, with some absent. The sample comprises approximately 120,000 clones, roughly 92% of which are singletons, and less than 0.65% rests with the top ten. CDR1 is SGHTA, CDR2 FQGNSA, per germline. CDR3 length: 13 amino acids. Trimming cost V 5 bases and J 2 bases, with 9 bases left between them. The chain joins TRBV7-2 to TRBJ1-2, with D possibly matching TRBD1 (5 bases). What was sequenced was PBMCs. The sequence was obtained from a man older than 75 with head and neck cancer. DNA for the CDR3: TGTGCCAGCAGCAAGAGGGGCAACTATGGCTACACCTTC. This encodes CASSKRGNYGYTF. Full variable domain (outside the CDR3, taken from reference TRBV7-2 and TRBJ1-2): GAGVSQSPSNKVTEKGKDVELRCDPISGHTALYWYRQSLGQGLEFLIYFQGNSAPDKSGLPSDRFSAERTGGSVSTLTIQRTQQEDSAVYLCASSKRGNYGYTFGSGTRLTVV.